The 5 T cell receptor beta chains below all came from one sample that was sequenced in a study of blood T cells in healthy people across ages. Then a second PCR, running roughly 7 to 11 cycles, was carried out with a sample-barcoded 5' primer and a J-beta primer mix. TCRdb reprocessed the 5' RACE reads with MiXCR, giving one entry per CDR3 protein. The repertoire holds approximately 800,000 distinct CDR3 sequences, with about 53% as singletons. Material: blood. These receptors originate from an elderly man in good health.

In this sample, this clonotype turned up a few times. This CDR3 reads CASSSAAGGGHNEQFF. The CDR3 nucleotides read TGTGCCAGCAGCTCAGCTGCGGGAGGGGGGCACAATGAGCAGTTCTTC. The chain carries TRBV7-9 and TRBJ2-1; 9 bases are a match to TRBD2. There are 16 residues in the CDR3. CDR1 is SEHNR and CDR2 is FQNEAQ in the germline V gene (reference sequence). Losses at the gene ends were 4 bases for V and 5 bases for J; bases not matched to a gene: 9. The variable domain in full, with the rest retrieved from reference TRBV7-9 and TRBJ2-1, is DTGVSQNPRHKITKRGQNVTFRCDPISEHNRLYWYRQTLGQGPEFLTYFQNEAQLEKSRLLSDRFSAERPKGSFSTLEIQRTEQGDSAMYLCASSSAAGGGHNEQFFGPGTRLTVL.

The genes are TRBV20-1 and TRBJ2-7; D gene uncertain. From germline, CDR1 is DFQATT and CDR2 SNEGSKA (reference sequence). The CDR3 runs to 13 residues. Deletions cut 3 bases from V and 2 bases from J, with 11 bases between. The CDR3 region has the DNA TGCAGTGCTAGGACCCCCGGAACCTACGAGCAGTACTTC. Protein product: CSARTPGTYEQYF.

This clonotype was detected only a few times. In DNA form, the CDR3 reads TGTGCCAGCAGCCAAGTGGACGGTAGATACGCGTATTTT. Translation gives CASSQVDGRYAYF. The chain joins TRBV14 to TRBJ2-3; D uncertain. This CDR3 is built from 13 residues. Germline assignment: CDR1 SGHDN and CDR2 FVKESK. The V gene lost 1 base and the J gene lost 14 bases, with 16 bases spanning the gap. Filled out from reference TRBV14 and TRBJ2-3, the complete variable domain reads EAGVTQFPSHSVIEKGQTVTLRCDPISGHDNLYWYRRVMGKEIKFLLHFVKESKQDESGMPNNRFLAERTGGTYSTLKVQPAELEDSGVYFCASSQVDGRYAYFGPGTRLTVL.

The chain recombines TRBV6-4 with TRBJ1-6; the match to TRBD1 covers 9 bases. Germline V CDR1 and CDR2: MRHNA, SNTAGT. V gave up 3 bases and J gave up 8 bases; unmatched junction bases: 2. The CDR3 extends over 14 amino acids. CDR3 sequence (DNA): TGTGCCAGCAGTGAACAGGGGGCCGATTCACCCCTCCACTTT. Translated: CASSEQGADSPLHF.

The chain recombines TRBV11-3 with TRBJ2-1, with 8 bases that match TRBD2. The V gene end was trimmed by 5 bases and the J gene end by 7 bases; junction bases not matched to a gene: 13. This CDR3 is 16 amino acids long. Looked up from germline, CDR1 is SGHNT and CDR2 is YENEEA. CDR3 region: CASSPQSGSGSNEQFF. In DNA form, the CDR3 reads TGTGCCAGCAGCCCCCAGAGCGGGAGTGGCAGTAATGAGCAGTTCTTC.